The source of this T cell receptor (beta chain) is a study of blood T cell repertoires in COVID-19. Study at large: Some COVID-19 samples were acute and others convalescent; all came from the United States, Italy and Spain.

In the source study's methods: Estimated nucleated cell counts came from reference gene primer amplification. The protocol was immunoSEQ multiplex PCR, while the TCRdb copy is restricted to in-frame clones and leaves out a portion. V, J and clone size are taken as reported in that table, and D and trimming were inferred from the DNA itself. The sample consists of about 110,000 clones, 80% to 90% of them appearing once. The CDR3 covers 15 residues. With 3 bases removed from V and 5 bases from J, the gap between germline ends came to 15 bases. Germline loops: CDR1 SGHKS, CDR2 YYEKEE (reference sequence).

Sequenced sample: peripheral blood. This chain connects TRBV5-5 to TRBJ2-1; maybe TRBD2 (6 bases). This receptor was taken from a man aged 35 to 55 with acute or convalescent COVID-19. The CDR3 nucleotides read TGTGCCAGCAGCTCCCGGGGGTCAGGACACAATGAGCAGTTCTTC. Its translation is CASSSRGSGHNEQFF.